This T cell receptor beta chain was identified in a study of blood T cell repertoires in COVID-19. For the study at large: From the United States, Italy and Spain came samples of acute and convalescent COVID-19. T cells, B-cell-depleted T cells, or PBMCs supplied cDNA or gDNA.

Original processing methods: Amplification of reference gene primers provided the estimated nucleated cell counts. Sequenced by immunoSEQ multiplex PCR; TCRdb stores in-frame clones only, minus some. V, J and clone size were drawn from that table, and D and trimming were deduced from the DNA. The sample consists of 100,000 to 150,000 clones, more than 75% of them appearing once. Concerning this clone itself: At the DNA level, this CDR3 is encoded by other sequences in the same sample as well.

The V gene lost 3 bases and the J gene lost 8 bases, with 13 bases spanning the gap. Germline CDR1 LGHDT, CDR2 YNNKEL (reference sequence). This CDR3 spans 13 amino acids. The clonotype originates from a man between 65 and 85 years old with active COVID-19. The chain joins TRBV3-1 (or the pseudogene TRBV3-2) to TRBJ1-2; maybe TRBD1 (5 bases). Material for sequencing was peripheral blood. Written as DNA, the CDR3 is TGTGCCAGCAGCCAGGGGGGAGCGTTGGGCTACACCTTC. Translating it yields CASSQGGALGYTF.